Listed here is a single TCR beta chain. What it binds is unknown. Clones were read by immunoSEQ multiplex PCR, and TCRdb kept only the in-frame ones, dropping some. This sample has fewer than 150,000 clones, with 92% found just once. The sample belongs to a study of T cell responses to AZD1222 COVID-19 vaccine. Study findings and constraints: Regions 160-218 and 743-854 held dominance among vaccine-associated CD4 TCRs, which spanned spike. Spike-specific TCR breadth and depth went up after people got two AZD1222 doses. Donors were largely white British and mainly female; clonal diversity was possibly underestimated. Repertoire sampling happened only post peak T cell response.

Germline loops: CDR1 SGHVS, CDR2 FQNEAQ. The CDR3 spans 14 residues. V shed 2 bases and J shed 0 bases, with 8 bases lying between them. The receptor's source is an adult who received the AZD1222 COVID-19 vaccine. The chain has TRBV7-8 and TRBJ2-7; the D is unclear. Here the sequenced sample was peripheral blood, taken 28 days after the second AZD1222 dose. CDR3 in amino acids: CASSLYLDSYEQYF. In DNA form, the CDR3 reads TGTGCCAGCAGCTTATACCTCGACTCCTACGAGCAGTACTTC. The entire variable domain, with the rest obtained from reference TRBV7-8 and TRBJ2-7, is as follows: GAGVSQSPRYKVAKRGQDVALRCDPISGHVSLFWYQQALGQGPEFLTYFQNEAQLDKSGLPSDRFFAERPEGSVSTLKIQRTQQEDSAVYLCASSLYLDSYEQYFGPGTRLTVT.